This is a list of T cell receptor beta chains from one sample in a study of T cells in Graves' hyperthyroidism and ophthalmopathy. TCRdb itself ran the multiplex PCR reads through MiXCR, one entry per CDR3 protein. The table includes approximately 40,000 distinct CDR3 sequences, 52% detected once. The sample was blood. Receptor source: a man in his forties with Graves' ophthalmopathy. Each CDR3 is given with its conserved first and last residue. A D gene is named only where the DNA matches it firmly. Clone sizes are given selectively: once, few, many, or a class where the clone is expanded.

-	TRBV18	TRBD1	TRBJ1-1	CASPLDRGDTEAFF	TGTGCCAGCCCACTGGACAGGGGGGACACTGAAGCTTTCTTT
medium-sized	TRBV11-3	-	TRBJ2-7	CASSLDPTSEQYF	TGTGCCAGCAGCTTAGATCCCACTTCCGAGCAGTACTTC
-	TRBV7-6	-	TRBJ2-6	CASSLTISGANVLTF	TGTGCCAGCAGCTTGACTATCTCTGGGGCCAACGTCCTGACTTTC
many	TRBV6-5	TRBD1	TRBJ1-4	CASSYGTGGNEKLFF	TGTGCCAGCAGTTACGGGACAGGGGGGAATGAAAAACTGTTTTTT
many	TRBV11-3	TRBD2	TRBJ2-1	CASSPGLALQGEQFF	TGTGCCAGCAGCCCGGGACTAGCGTTACAGGGTGAGCAGTTCTTC
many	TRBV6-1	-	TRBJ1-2	CASSESWEGYGYTF	TGTGCCAGCAGTGAATCCTGGGAAGGGTATGGCTACACCTTC
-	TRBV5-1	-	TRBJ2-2	CASSHLRAWSTGELFF	TGCGCCAGCAGCCATCTTCGGGCTTGGAGCACCGGGGAGCTGTTTTTT
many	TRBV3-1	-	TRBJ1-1	CASSPPGLNTEAFF	TGTGCCAGCAGCCCCCCCGGGTTGAACACTGAAGCTTTCTTT
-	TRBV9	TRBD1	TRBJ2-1	CASSPRTGMNEQFF	TGTGCCAGCAGCCCACGGACAGGGATGAATGAGCAGTTCTTC
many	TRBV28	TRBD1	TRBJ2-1	CASESPGQGGNEQFF	TGTGCCAGTGAGAGTCCGGGACAGGGGGGAAATGAGCAGTTCTTC